Listed below are T cell receptor beta chains from one sample, sequenced in a study of T cell changes during pregnancy in multiple sclerosis. The repertoire was sequenced with immunoSEQ multiplex PCR; TCRdb's copy has only in-frame clones and lacks some. This sample has 65,000 to 85,000 clones, with roughly nine tenths found just once. The source material was CD4+ T cells from peripheral blood mononuclear cells, sampled before pregnancy. These receptors all come from a female donor with multiple sclerosis, enrolled in a pregnancy study. The CDR3 runs from the conserved cysteine through the conserved F or W. Fields, in order: D gene, clone size, J gene, V gene, CDR3 protein, CDR3 DNA. The D gene is left open where the match is weak. For some rows the clone size is stated as once, few or many, or as a class when expanded; others skip it.

d_gene: .; abundance: .; j_gene: TRBJ2-7; v_gene: TRBV19; CDR3aa: CASSMAVVPYEQYF; CDR3nt: TGTGCCAGTAGTATGGCGGTGGTTCCCTACGAGCAGTACTTC
d_gene: TRBD1; abundance: .; j_gene: TRBJ2-7; v_gene: TRBV7-8; CDR3aa: CASSLYRGPSYEQYF; CDR3nt: TGTGCCAGCAGCTTATACAGGGGGCCCTCCTACGAGCAGTACTTC
d_gene: TRBD1; abundance: .; j_gene: TRBJ1-4; v_gene: TRBV29-1; CDR3aa: CSVGQGTTNEKLFF; CDR3nt: TGCAGCGTTGGACAGGGGACAACTAATGAAAAACTGTTTTTT
d_gene: .; abundance: .; j_gene: TRBJ2-5; v_gene: TRBV2; CDR3aa: CASSGRGQQETQYF; CDR3nt: TGTGCCAGCAGTGGGAGAGGACAGCAAGAGACCCAGTACTTC
d_gene: .; abundance: once; j_gene: TRBJ2-7; v_gene: TRBV19; CDR3aa: CASTSYGGASQDEQYF; CDR3nt: TGTGCCAGTACCTCATATGGGGGGGCTTCCCAGGACGAGCAGTACTTC
d_gene: .; abundance: .; j_gene: TRBJ1-5; v_gene: TRBV7-3; CDR3aa: CASSLRGRGYYSNQPQHF; CDR3nt: TGTGCCAGCAGCTTAAGAGGTAGGGGGTATTATAGCAATCAGCCCCAGCATTTT
d_gene: .; abundance: .; j_gene: TRBJ1-5; v_gene: TRBV30; CDR3aa: CAWSVAGGQPQHF; CDR3nt: TGTGCCTGGAGTGTGGCTGGAGGTCAGCCCCAGCATTTT
d_gene: TRBD2; abundance: once; j_gene: TRBJ2-7; v_gene: TRBV28; CDR3aa: CASRWTSSNSYEQYF; CDR3nt: TGTGCCAGCAGATGGACTAGCAGTAACTCCTACGAGCAGTACTTC
d_gene: TRBD2; abundance: .; j_gene: TRBJ2-3; v_gene: TRBV5-8; CDR3aa: CASSYTQLAGAIGQYF; CDR3nt: TGTGCCAGCAGTTATACCCAACTAGCGGGAGCCATAGGGCAGTATTTT
d_gene: .; abundance: once; j_gene: TRBJ1-3; v_gene: TRBV6-1; CDR3aa: CASSESGVLGTIYF; CDR3nt: TGTGCCAGCAGTGAATCCGGGGTGTTGGGCACCATATATTTT
d_gene: TRBD1; abundance: .; j_gene: TRBJ2-7; v_gene: TRBV18; CDR3aa: CASSRRDRGGEQYF; CDR3nt: TGTGCCAGCTCACGCCGGGACAGGGGTGGCGAGCAGTACTTC
d_gene: .; abundance: .; j_gene: TRBJ2-2; v_gene: TRBV27; CDR3aa: CASRLVGRGKTGELFF; CDR3nt: TGTGCCAGCAGATTAGTTGGACGGGGGAAAACCGGGGAGCTGTTTTTT
d_gene: TRBD1; abundance: .; j_gene: TRBJ1-3; v_gene: TRBV5-4; CDR3aa: CASSRDRVGNTIYF; CDR3nt: TGTGCCAGCAGCCGAGACAGGGTTGGAAACACCATATATTTT
d_gene: TRBD1; abundance: .; j_gene: TRBJ1-1; v_gene: TRBV7-9; CDR3aa: CASGDRGLPKGTEAFF; CDR3nt: TGTGCCAGCGGGGACAGGGGGCTCCCCAAGGGCACTGAAGCTTTCTTT
d_gene: .; abundance: .; j_gene: TRBJ2-1; v_gene: TRBV5-1; CDR3aa: CASSLDAGLYYNEQFF; CDR3nt: TGCGCCAGCAGCTTGGATGCGGGGCTTTACTACAATGAGCAGTTCTTC
d_gene: .; abundance: .; j_gene: TRBJ2-5; v_gene: TRBV28; CDR3aa: CASSSPQAQYF; CDR3nt: TGTGCCAGCAGTTCCCCCCAGGCCCAGTACTTC
d_gene: .; abundance: once; j_gene: TRBJ1-5; v_gene: TRBV6-5; CDR3aa: CASSYSGGGNQPQHF; CDR3nt: TGTGCCAGCAGTTACTCCGGGGGTGGCAATCAGCCCCAGCATTTT
d_gene: TRBD1; abundance: .; j_gene: TRBJ1-5; v_gene: TRBV7-2; CDR3aa: CASSLVGQYSNQPQHF; CDR3nt: TGTGCCAGCAGCTTAGTGGGACAGTATAGCAATCAGCCCCAGCATTTT
d_gene: .; abundance: .; j_gene: TRBJ1-3; v_gene: TRBV6-1; CDR3aa: CASTAGASSGNTIYF; CDR3nt: TGTGCCAGCACGGCAGGGGCGAGCTCTGGAAACACCATATATTTT
d_gene: TRBD2; abundance: .; j_gene: TRBJ2-1; v_gene: TRBV27; CDR3aa: CASSPLAGDEQFF; CDR3nt: TGTGCCAGCAGTCCATTAGCGGGAGATGAGCAGTTCTTC
d_gene: TRBD1; abundance: .; j_gene: TRBJ1-4; v_gene: TRBV19; CDR3aa: CASSRTMTGSGEKLFF; CDR3nt: TGTGCCAGTAGTCGGACGATGACAGGGTCTGGTGAAAAACTGTTTTTT
d_gene: .; abundance: .; j_gene: TRBJ1-2; v_gene: TRBV19; CDR3aa: CASSTQVSDNRDGYTF; CDR3nt: TGTGCCAGTAGTACCCAAGTTTCCGACAACAGGGATGGCTACACCTTC
d_gene: .; abundance: .; j_gene: TRBJ2-7; v_gene: TRBV4-2; CDR3aa: CASSHEEGDEQYF; CDR3nt: TGTGCCAGCAGCCATGAAGAGGGGGACGAGCAGTACTTC
d_gene: .; abundance: .; j_gene: TRBJ1-6; v_gene: TRBV11-1; CDR3aa: CASSLAGDSNSPLHF; CDR3nt: TGTGCCAGCAGCTTAGCAGGAGACTCTAATTCACCCCTCCACTTT
d_gene: .; abundance: .; j_gene: TRBJ2-2; v_gene: TRBV5-1; CDR3aa: CASSYGADTGELFF; CDR3nt: TGCGCCAGCAGCTATGGGGCAGACACCGGGGAGCTGTTTTTT
d_gene: .; abundance: .; j_gene: TRBJ2-2; v_gene: TRBV9; CDR3aa: CASSVVAGGNTGELFF; CDR3nt: TGTGCCAGCAGCGTAGTTGCCGGCGGGAACACCGGGGAGCTGTTTTTT
d_gene: TRBD1; abundance: .; j_gene: TRBJ1-6; v_gene: TRBV29-1; CDR3aa: CSVGQGGNSPLHF; CDR3nt: TGCAGCGTTGGACAGGGAGGTAATTCACCCCTCCACTTT
d_gene: .; abundance: .; j_gene: TRBJ2-7; v_gene: TRBV29-1; CDR3aa: CSVGQAAYEQYF; CDR3nt: TGCAGCGTTGGACAGGCCGCCTACGAGCAGTACTTC
d_gene: .; abundance: .; j_gene: TRBJ2-7; v_gene: TRBV28; CDR3aa: CASRRGGTTYEQYF; CDR3nt: TGTGCCAGCAGGAGGGGGGGGACCACCTACGAGCAGTACTTC
d_gene: TRBD2; abundance: .; j_gene: TRBJ2-5; v_gene: TRBV5-1; CDR3aa: CASSFGGAFETQYF; CDR3nt: TGCGCCAGCAGCTTCGGGGGGGCCTTTGAGACCCAGTACTTC
d_gene: .; abundance: .; j_gene: TRBJ2-7; v_gene: TRBV6-5; CDR3aa: CASRPPGGPYEQYF; CDR3nt: TGTGCCAGCAGGCCTCCCGGGGGTCCCTACGAGCAGTACTTC
d_gene: .; abundance: .; j_gene: TRBJ1-2; v_gene: TRBV10-3; CDR3aa: CAISDAGSDYGYTF; CDR3nt: TGTGCCATCAGTGATGCCGGGTCGGACTATGGCTACACCTTC
d_gene: TRBD2; abundance: once; j_gene: TRBJ2-1; v_gene: TRBV14; CDR3aa: CASSQLAGGSRSYNEQFF; CDR3nt: TGTGCCAGCAGCCAACTAGCGGGAGGTAGTAGGTCCTACAATGAGCAGTTCTTC
d_gene: .; abundance: .; j_gene: TRBJ1-2; v_gene: TRBV5-1; CDR3aa: CASSYDGRGYGYTF; CDR3nt: TGCGCCAGCAGCTACGACGGACGGGGCTATGGCTACACCTTC
d_gene: .; abundance: .; j_gene: TRBJ1-1; v_gene: TRBV18; CDR3aa: CASSTDRLNTEAFF; CDR3nt: TGTGCCAGCTCAACGGACAGACTGAACACTGAAGCTTTCTTT
d_gene: .; abundance: .; j_gene: TRBJ2-7; v_gene: TRBV30; CDR3aa: CAWTTGYEQYF; CDR3nt: TGTGCCTGGACGACAGGATACGAGCAGTACTTC
d_gene: TRBD1; abundance: .; j_gene: TRBJ1-2; v_gene: TRBV9; CDR3aa: CASSTQGVYGYTF; CDR3nt: TGTGCCAGCAGCACTCAGGGGGTCTATGGCTACACCTTC
d_gene: .; abundance: few; j_gene: TRBJ1-2; v_gene: TRBV7-9; CDR3aa: CASSSAFTLHGTPDGYTF; CDR3nt: TGTGCCAGCAGCTCGGCCTTCACTCTACACGGGACACCTGATGGCTACACCTTC
d_gene: TRBD1; abundance: .; j_gene: TRBJ2-7; v_gene: TRBV5-1; CDR3aa: CASSLGQGEGEQYF; CDR3nt: TGCGCCAGCAGCTTAGGCCAGGGGGAAGGCGAGCAGTACTTC
d_gene: TRBD2; abundance: .; j_gene: TRBJ2-5; v_gene: TRBV6-6; CDR3aa: CASSKPGLAEETQYF; CDR3nt: TGTGCCAGCAGTAAACCGGGACTAGCGGAAGAGACCCAGTACTTC
d_gene: .; abundance: .; j_gene: TRBJ2-1; v_gene: TRBV9; CDR3aa: CASSSSLEGEEFF; CDR3nt: TGTGCCAGCAGCTCTTCTCTGGAGGGTGAGGAGTTCTTC
d_gene: TRBD1; abundance: once; j_gene: TRBJ1-1; v_gene: TRBV28; CDR3aa: CASRTGGGTEAFF; CDR3nt: TGTGCCAGCAGAACAGGGGGAGGCACTGAAGCTTTCTTT
d_gene: TRBD2; abundance: .; j_gene: TRBJ2-7; v_gene: TRBV5-1; CDR3aa: CASRKGLAGLGAETYEQYF; CDR3nt: TGCGCCAGCAGAAAGGGACTAGCGGGACTTGGGGCCGAAACCTACGAGCAGTACTTC
d_gene: .; abundance: .; j_gene: TRBJ1-2; v_gene: TRBV27; CDR3aa: CASRDTARDGYTF; CDR3nt: TGTGCCAGCAGGGACACCGCCCGTGACGGCTACACCTTC
d_gene: TRBD2; abundance: .; j_gene: TRBJ2-1; v_gene: TRBV9; CDR3aa: CASSVLAGALGRGHEQFF; CDR3nt: TGTGCCAGCAGCGTTCTAGCGGGGGCACTCGGGAGGGGACATGAGCAGTTCTTC
d_gene: TRBD2; abundance: .; j_gene: TRBJ2-7; v_gene: TRBV7-2; CDR3aa: CASSLARGGLNSEQYF; CDR3nt: TGTGCCAGCAGCTTAGCGCGGGGGGGCCTCAACTCCGAGCAGTACTTC
d_gene: TRBD1; abundance: .; j_gene: TRBJ2-7; v_gene: TRBV27; CDR3aa: CASSFRDRGKYEQYF; CDR3nt: TGTGCCAGCAGTTTCCGGGACAGGGGGAAATACGAGCAGTACTTC
d_gene: .; abundance: .; j_gene: TRBJ1-6; v_gene: TRBV23-1; CDR3aa: CASSQSIVGLYNSPLHF; CDR3nt: TGCGCCAGCAGTCAATCGATAGTTGGTCTCTATAATTCACCCCTCCACTTT
d_gene: .; abundance: .; j_gene: TRBJ2-6; v_gene: TRBV7-9; CDR3aa: CASSLPPGANVLTF; CDR3nt: TGTGCCAGCAGCCTACCCCCTGGGGCCAACGTCCTGACTTTC
d_gene: TRBD1; abundance: .; j_gene: TRBJ1-2; v_gene: TRBV6-5; CDR3aa: CASSYRDRSYYGYTF; CDR3nt: TGTGCCAGCAGTTATCGGGACAGGTCCTACTATGGCTACACCTTC
d_gene: TRBD2; abundance: many; j_gene: TRBJ2-7; v_gene: TRBV6-1; CDR3aa: CASSTASGSAYEQYF; CDR3nt: TGTGCCAGCAGCACAGCTAGCGGGAGCGCCTACGAGCAGTACTTC
d_gene: .; abundance: .; j_gene: TRBJ1-1; v_gene: TRBV5-4; CDR3aa: CASSWGDSTEAFF; CDR3nt: TGTGCCAGCAGCTGGGGGGACTCGACTGAAGCTTTCTTT
d_gene: TRBD2; abundance: .; j_gene: TRBJ2-1; v_gene: TRBV7-2; CDR3aa: CASSTSGGSYNEQFF; CDR3nt: TGTGCCAGCAGTACCTCGGGGGGCTCCTACAATGAGCAGTTCTTC
d_gene: TRBD1; abundance: .; j_gene: TRBJ1-2; v_gene: TRBV6-6; CDR3aa: CASSVGGGGGYTF; CDR3nt: TGTGCCAGTTCGGTCGGAGGGGGCGGGGGCTACACCTTC
d_gene: .; abundance: .; j_gene: TRBJ1-3; v_gene: TRBV6-5; CDR3aa: CASGGPRDTIYF; CDR3nt: TGTGCCAGCGGGGGCCCGAGGGACACCATATATTTT
d_gene: TRBD2; abundance: .; j_gene: TRBJ2-1; v_gene: TRBV7-9; CDR3aa: CASSLVMGLALSYNEQFF; CDR3nt: TGTGCCAGCAGCTTAGTAATGGGACTAGCGCTCTCCTACAATGAGCAGTTCTTC
d_gene: .; abundance: .; j_gene: TRBJ1-1; v_gene: TRBV18; CDR3aa: CASSQGSPSTEAFF; CDR3nt: TGTGCCAGCTCACAGGGGTCCCCGTCCACTGAAGCTTTCTTT